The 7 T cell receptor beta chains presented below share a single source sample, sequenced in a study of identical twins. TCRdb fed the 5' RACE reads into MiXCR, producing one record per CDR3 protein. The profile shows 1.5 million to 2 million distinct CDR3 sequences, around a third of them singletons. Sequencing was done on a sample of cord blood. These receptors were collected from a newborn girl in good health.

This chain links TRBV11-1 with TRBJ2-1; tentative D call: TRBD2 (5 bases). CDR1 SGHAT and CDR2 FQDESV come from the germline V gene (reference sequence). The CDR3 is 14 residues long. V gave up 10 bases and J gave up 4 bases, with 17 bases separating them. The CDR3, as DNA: TGTGCCACCGGGGAATCGGCGGAGTACAATGAGCAGTTCTTC. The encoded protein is CATGESAEYNEQFF.

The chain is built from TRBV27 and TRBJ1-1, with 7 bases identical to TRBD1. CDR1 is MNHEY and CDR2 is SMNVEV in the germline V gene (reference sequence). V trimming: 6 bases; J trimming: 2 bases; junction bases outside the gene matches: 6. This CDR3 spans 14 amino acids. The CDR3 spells CASRGGRPNTEAFF. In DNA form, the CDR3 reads TGTGCCAGCAGAGGGGGCAGACCTAACACTGAAGCTTTCTTT.

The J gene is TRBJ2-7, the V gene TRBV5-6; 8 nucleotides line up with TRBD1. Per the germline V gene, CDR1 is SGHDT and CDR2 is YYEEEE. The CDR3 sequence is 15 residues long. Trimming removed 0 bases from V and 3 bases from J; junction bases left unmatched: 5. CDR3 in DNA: TGTGCCAGCAGCTTGGGTTCAGGGGGCGTCTACGAGCAGTACTTC. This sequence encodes CASSLGSGGVYEQYF. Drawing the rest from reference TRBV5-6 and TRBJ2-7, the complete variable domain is DAGVTQSPTHLIKTRGQQVTLRCSPKSGHDTVSWYQQALGQGPQFIFQYYEEEERQRGNFPDRFSGHQFPNYSSELNVNALLLGDSALYLCASSLGSGGVYEQYFGPGTRLTVT.

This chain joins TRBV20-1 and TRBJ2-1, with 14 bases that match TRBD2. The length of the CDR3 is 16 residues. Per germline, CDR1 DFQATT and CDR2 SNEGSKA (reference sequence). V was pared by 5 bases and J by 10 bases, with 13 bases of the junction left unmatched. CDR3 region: CSAPRRLAGGLREQFF. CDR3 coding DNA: TGCAGTGCTCCCCGACGACTAGCGGGAGGGCTAAGGGAGCAGTTCTTC.

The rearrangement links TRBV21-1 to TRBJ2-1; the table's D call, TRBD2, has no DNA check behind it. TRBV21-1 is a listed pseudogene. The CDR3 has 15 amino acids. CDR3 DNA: TGTGCCAGCAGCAAACCCGAGTCCAGGGACAATGAGCAGTTCTTC. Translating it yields CASSKPESRDNEQFF.

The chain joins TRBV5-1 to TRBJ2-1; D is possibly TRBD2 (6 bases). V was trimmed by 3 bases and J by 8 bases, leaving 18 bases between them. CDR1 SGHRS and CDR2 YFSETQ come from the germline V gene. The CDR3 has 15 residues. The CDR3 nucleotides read TGCGCCAGCAGCTGGACCGCCCCCGGGAGCGATGAGCAGTTCTTC. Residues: CASSWTAPGSDEQFF.

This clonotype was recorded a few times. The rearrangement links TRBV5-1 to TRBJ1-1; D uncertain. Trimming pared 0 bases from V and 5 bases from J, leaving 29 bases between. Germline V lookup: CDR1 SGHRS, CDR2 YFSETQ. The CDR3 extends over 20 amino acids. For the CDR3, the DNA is TGCGCCAGCAGCTTGGGGAGCGGGGTAGGCAGGTTTTCTTCGCGGACTGAAGCTTTCTTT. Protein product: CASSLGSGVGRFSSRTEAFF.